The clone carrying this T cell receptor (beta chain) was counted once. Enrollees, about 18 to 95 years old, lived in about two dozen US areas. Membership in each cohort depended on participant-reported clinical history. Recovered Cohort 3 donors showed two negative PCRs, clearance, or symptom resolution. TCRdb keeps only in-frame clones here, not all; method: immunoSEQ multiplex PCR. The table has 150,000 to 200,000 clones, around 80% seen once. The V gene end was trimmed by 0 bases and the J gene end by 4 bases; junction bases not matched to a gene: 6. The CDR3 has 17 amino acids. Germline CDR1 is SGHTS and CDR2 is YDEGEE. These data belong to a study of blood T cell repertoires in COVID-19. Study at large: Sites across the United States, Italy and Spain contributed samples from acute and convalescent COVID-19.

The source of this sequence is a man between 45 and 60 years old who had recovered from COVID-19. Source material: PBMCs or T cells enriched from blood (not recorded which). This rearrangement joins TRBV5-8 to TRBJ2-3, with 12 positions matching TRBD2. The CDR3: CASSLAFRLAGADTQYF. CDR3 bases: TGTGCCAGCAGCTTGGCCTTTCGACTAGCGGGAGCAGATACGCAGTATTTT.